This TCR beta chain was retrieved from a study of T cells in Graves' hyperthyroidism and ophthalmopathy. General study points: For ophthalmopathy, model prediction preceded onset by a median about 6.4 months.

For this clonotype: Its specificity is unknown.

RNA transcripts were the template for amplifying TCR beta CDR3 regions. TCR CDR3 underwent first-round RT-PCR with the HTBI primer set. Via MiXCR, TCRdb re-called the multiplex PCR reads, giving one row per CDR3 protein. The data hold about 600,000 distinct CDR3 sequences, with 14% observed a single time. This CDR3 is 11 amino acids long. Germline assignment: CDR1 MNHNS and CDR2 SASEGT. The V and J ends lost 8 bases and 5 bases respectively, with 9 bases between them. Under 3 months was the duration of disease in ophthalmopathy patients, who also had a Clinical Activity Score of at least 3 and a NOSPECS grade of at least 4. Patients were excluded because of uncontrolled infection, other autoimmune disease, pregnancy or lactation.

Sequencing was carried out using blood. The clonotype originates from a woman between 18 and 29 years old with Graves' ophthalmopathy. J is TRBJ1-1 and V is TRBV6-1; D unresolved. CDR3 in DNA: TGTGCCAGCCTCCCTAATACTGAAGCTTTCTTT. Encoded protein: CASLPNTEAFF.